One and the same sample provided the 24 T cell receptor beta chains below, sequenced in a study of cytomegalovirus exposure and HLA in healthy donors. Vbeta (60) and Jbeta (13) primers were used in the PCR. The assay was immunoSEQ multiplex PCR, and TCRdb's table has in-frame clones only and misses some. The profile shows over 100,000 clones, 70% to 85% of them singletons. Sequences were obtained from PBMCs. The receptors come from a female donor in good health and CMV-seronegative.

The rearrangement links TRBV5-6 to TRBJ2-7; TRBD1 is a possible D gene (6 bases). Germline assignment: CDR1 SGHDT and CDR2 YYEEEE. This CDR3 region has 13 residues. V gave up 4 bases and J gave up 2 bases, with 10 bases separating them. CDR3 region: CASSQKGAYEQYF. In DNA form, the CDR3 reads TGTGCCAGCAGCCAAAAGGGGGCCTACGAGCAGTACTTC.

The V gene is TRBV7-2, the J gene TRBJ2-7; the match to TRBD2 covers 7 bases. Germline assignment: CDR1 SGHTA and CDR2 FQGNSA. This CDR3 contains 15 residues. V dropped 5 bases and J dropped 0; count of bases not matched to a gene: 7. The chain's CDR3 is CASSPTRGSSYEQYF. Here the CDR3 DNA reads TGTGCCAGCAGCCCCACCCGCGGGAGCTCCTACGAGCAGTACTTC.

The rearrangement joins TRBV9 to TRBJ2-5, with 8 bases matching TRBD2. The CDR3 has 15 residues. From germline, CDR1 is SGDLS and CDR2 YYNGEE. The V gene end was trimmed by 0 bases and the J gene end by 7 bases; junction bases not matched to a gene: 8. The CDR3 here is CASSVDGLASRTQYF. CDR3 DNA: TGTGCCAGCAGCGTAGATGGACTAGCTAGTCGGACCCAGTACTTC.

The gene calls are TRBV7-9 and TRBJ2-1; 7 bases line up with TRBD2. The junction had 3 bases not matched to a gene; V was cut back by 4 bases and J by 0 bases. CDR1 and CDR2 from the germline V gene are SEHNR and FQNEAQ (reference sequence). CDR3 length: 15 amino acids. The CDR3 DNA follows: TGTGCCAGCAGCTATCTAGCGGTCTCCTACAATGAGCAGTTCTTC. Translated: CASSYLAVSYNEQFF. The variable domain in full, with the rest retrieved from reference TRBV7-9 and TRBJ2-1, is DTGVSQNPRHKITKRGQNVTFRCDPISEHNRLYWYRQTLGQGPEFLTYFQNEAQLEKSRLLSDRFSAERPKGSFSTLEIQRTEQGDSAMYLCASSYLAVSYNEQFFGPGTRLTVL.

The chain has TRBV7-2 and TRBJ2-3, with TRBD2 as a possible D gene (6 bases). CDR3 length: 13 residues. V was cut by 5 bases and J by 14 bases, with 20 bases left in between. Germline V lookup: CDR1 SGHTA, CDR2 FQGNSA. In nucleotides, the CDR3 is TGTGCCAGCAGCCCCAGACTAGACTCCGGTCGGTATTTT. Translation: CASSPRLDSGRYF. Full variable domain (rest looked up from reference TRBV7-2 and TRBJ2-3): GAGVSQSPSNKVTEKGKDVELRCDPISGHTALYWYRQSLGQGLEFLIYFQGNSAPDKSGLPSDRFSAERTGGSVSTLTIQRTQQEDSAVYLCASSPRLDSGRYFGPGTRLTVL.

The chain links TRBV7-2 to TRBJ1-4; D unclear. V was trimmed by 5 bases and J by 10 bases, leaving 14 bases between them. The CDR3 sequence is 13 residues long. The germline V gene has CDR1 SGHTA and CDR2 FQGNSA. The CDR3 sequence is CASSRETRGKLFF. The DNA for the CDR3 is TGTGCCAGCAGCCGAGAAACCCGGGGAAAACTGTTTTTT. The full variable domain, in which reference TRBV7-2 and TRBJ1-4 provide the parts outside the CDR3, is GAGVSQSPSNKVTEKGKDVELRCDPISGHTALYWYRQSLGQGLEFLIYFQGNSAPDKSGLPSDRFSAERTGGSVSTLTIQRTQQEDSAVYLCASSRETRGKLFFGSGTQLSVL.

In this sample, this clone turned up once. The CDR3 protein is CASSLAGRGRTGELFF. The CDR3 DNA reads as TGTGCCAGCAGCTTAGCGGGAAGGGGAAGGACCGGGGAGCTGTTTTTT. V and J are TRBV7-2 and TRBJ2-2; tentatively, D is TRBD1 (5 bases). The CDR3 sequence is 16 residues long. The V end was cut by 0 bases, the J end by 5 bases, with 13 bases between. The germline V gene has CDR1 SGHTA and CDR2 FQGNSA.

V and J are TRBV5-1 and TRBJ2-2, with 14 bases lining up with TRBD2. Germline trimming cut 3 bases from V and 5 bases from J; bases unmatched to any gene: 15. This CDR3 comprises 20 residues. Germline-derived CDR1 and CDR2 are SGHRS and YFSETQ. The CDR3 nucleotides read TGCGCCAGCAGCTCGCCGACCCGACCGGGGACTAGCGGGAGAACCGGGGAGCTGTTTTTT. It translates to CASSSPTRPGTSGRTGELFF.

V is TRBV11-1 and J is TRBJ1-1; no definite D call. CDR1 and CDR2 (germline): SGHAT, FQDESV (reference sequence). The V gene lost 0 bases and the J gene lost 8 bases, with 10 bases spanning the gap. This CDR3 region has 13 residues. The CDR3 region has the DNA TGTGCCAGCAGCTTAGCTGGTAGTCCGGAAGCTTTCTTT. Amino acids: CASSLAGSPEAFF.

This clone was seen just once. The chain has TRBV6-1 and TRBJ1-2, with D possibly matching TRBD1 (6 bases). Trimming shortened V by 3 bases and J by 2 bases, and 10 bases separated the two germline ends. CDR1 is MNHNS and CDR2 is SASEGT in the germline V gene. There are 14 residues in the CDR3. The CDR3 coding sequence is TGTGCCAGCAGTGAGCCTACAGGGAACTATGGCTACACCTTC. This encodes CASSEPTGNYGYTF.

CDR3 in DNA: TGTGCCAGCAGCCTCGGACTACTAAATGAGCAGTTCTTC. It encodes CASSLGLLNEQFF. The chain recombines TRBV13 with TRBJ2-1; a weak D match, TRBD2 (6 bases). V was trimmed by 5 bases and J by 7 bases, leaving 12 bases between them. The CDR3 has 13 residues. Germline V gives CDR1 PRHDT, CDR2 FYEKMQ (reference sequence).

This chain connects TRBV2 to TRBJ2-7; TRBD2 aligns across 7 bases. This CDR3 has 15 residues. Germline trimming cut 4 bases from V and 2 bases from J; bases unmatched to any gene: 8. Germline V CDR1 and CDR2: SNHLY, FYNNEI. For the CDR3, the DNA is TGTGCCAGCAGTGCTCCCGGGACTACCGCCTACGAGCAGTACTTC. Its protein product is CASSAPGTTAYEQYF.

The chain employs TRBV28 and TRBJ2-5, with 7 bases matching TRBD2. The CDR3 consists of 15 residues. CDR1 is MDHEN and CDR2 is SYDVKM in the germline V gene. With V trimmed by 6 bases and J by 5 bases, 12 bases remained unmatched. This CDR3 reads CASRRTRWGGETQYF. CDR3 nucleotide sequence: TGTGCCAGCAGAAGGACAAGGTGGGGAGGGGAGACCCAGTACTTC.

The chain carries TRBV2 and TRBJ2-4; TRBD1 matches 10 bases. Germline CDR1 SNHLY, CDR2 FYNNEI. The length of the CDR3 is 16 residues. The V gene end was trimmed by 9 bases and the J gene end by 0 bases; junction bases not matched to a gene: 8. The CDR3 nucleotides read TGTGCCAGTGTATTCGGACAGGGGGTAGCCAAAAACATTCAGTACTTC. Protein product: CASVFGQGVAKNIQYF.

The chain combines TRBV7-8 with TRBJ2-4, with D perhaps matching TRBD2 (6 bases). The CDR3 has 15 residues. V lost 5 bases, J lost 9 bases, and 20 bases lay in between. In germline, CDR1 is SGHVS, CDR2 FQNEAQ. DNA of the CDR3: TGTGCCAGCAGCCCGGAGAGCGGGTCCCTGGGCATTCAGTACTTC. It codes for CASSPESGSLGIQYF. The full variable domain, completed using reference TRBV7-8 and TRBJ2-4, is GAGVSQSPRYKVAKRGQDVALRCDPISGHVSLFWYQQALGQGPEFLTYFQNEAQLDKSGLPSDRFFAERPEGSVSTLKIQRTQQEDSAVYLCASSPESGSLGIQYFGAGTRLSVL.

CDR3 DNA sequence: TGTGCCATCAGCCCGATCGGAGCTAACTATGGCTACACCTTC. It specifies CAISPIGANYGYTF. V usage is TRBV10-3 and J usage is TRBJ1-2, with D unclear. The CDR3 extends over 14 amino acids. Trimming removed 6 bases from V and 0 bases from J, with 11 bases in between. Per the germline V gene, CDR1 is ENHRY and CDR2 is SYGVKD.

The gene calls are TRBV15 and TRBJ2-3; 13 bases are a match to TRBD2. The CDR3 consists of 16 residues. Germline V gene data show CDR1 as LNHNV and CDR2 as YYDKDF (reference sequence). With 2 bases clipped from V and 11 bases from J, the junction kept 10 bases outside the gene matches. The CDR3 is CATSRPGTSGIGGQYF. CDR3 nucleotide sequence: TGTGCCACCAGCAGACCCGGGACTAGCGGGATAGGGGGGCAGTATTTT.

The chain has TRBV6-6 and TRBJ1-2, with D hard to call. Trimming removed 8 bases from V and 0 bases from J, with 10 bases in between. Germline CDR1 is MNHNY and CDR2 is SVGAGI (reference sequence). The CDR3 has 13 amino acids. In nucleotides, the CDR3 is TGTGCCAGCCTCAGGCTCACTAACTATGGCTACACCTTC. Protein product: CASLRLTNYGYTF.

The chain combines TRBV4-3 with TRBJ1-5; D ambiguous. Germline CDR1 and CDR2: LGHNA and YSLEER. Trimming left V 0 bases short and J 1 base short, with 7 bases between. The CDR3 runs to 15 residues. CDR3 sequence: CASSQDHQSNQPQHF. The CDR3 region has the DNA TGCGCCAGCAGCCAAGATCATCAGAGCAATCAGCCCCAGCATTTT.

On this clone itself: The same CDR3 can be traced to other DNA sequences in this sample. The V gene is TRBV29-1, the J gene TRBJ2-1; D unresolved. The CDR3 is 12 residues long. Trimming removed 0 bases at V and 4 bases at J, with 4 bases between. Germline V gives CDR1 SQVTM, CDR2 ANQGSEA. The CDR3 region is CSVEDRYNEQFF. For the CDR3, the DNA is TGCAGCGTTGAAGACAGATACAATGAGCAGTTCTTC.

The rearrangement uses TRBV7-3 and TRBJ2-7, with TRBD2 identical over 8 bases. Trimming at V came to 5 bases and at J to 5 bases, leaving 8 bases not matched to a gene. The CDR3 sequence is 14 residues long. CDR1 SGHTA and CDR2 FQGTGA come from the germline V gene. The CDR3, as DNA: TGTGCCAGCAGCCCCGGGGGGGTAGGTCACGAGCAGTACTTC. Amino acids: CASSPGGVGHEQYF. Full variable domain (rest looked up from reference TRBV7-3 and TRBJ2-7): GAGVSQTPSNKVTEKGKYVELRCDPISGHTALYWYRQSLGQGPEFLIYFQGTGAADDSGLPNDRFFAVRPEGSVSTLKIQRTERGDSAVYLCASSPGGVGHEQYFGPGTRLTVT.

As for this clone: Other DNA sequences in this specimen translate into the identical CDR3. The chain employs TRBV5-4 and TRBJ1-4; TRBD1 might be the D (5 bases). The V and J ends lost 0 bases and 4 bases respectively, with 7 bases between them. This CDR3 has 14 amino acids. The V gene's germline CDR1 is SGHNT and CDR2 YYREEE (reference sequence). CDR3 amino acids: CASSLGQLNEKLFF. DNA for the CDR3: TGTGCCAGCAGCTTGGGACAGCTTAATGAAAAACTGTTTTTT.

The V call is TRBV2, the J call TRBJ1-3; 9 positions match TRBD1. Per germline, CDR1 SNHLY and CDR2 FYNNEI. V was pared by 3 bases and J by 2 bases, with 2 bases of the junction left unmatched. The CDR3 contains 15 residues. CDR3 region: CASSDGTGTGNTIYF. The CDR3 nucleotides are TGTGCCAGCAGTGACGGGACAGGGACTGGAAACACCATATATTTT.

The V call is TRBV27, the J call TRBJ1-5; the D gene is possibly TRBD1 (5 bases). Per germline, CDR1 MNHEY and CDR2 SMNVEV (reference sequence). This CDR3 spans 17 amino acids. Between the trimmed V and J ends, which lost 7 bases and 7 bases, there was a span of 26 bases. In DNA form, the CDR3 reads TGTGCCAGCAAAGGGAGGGGATGGTTCGGGTTCGGGCAGCCCCAGCATTTT. Translation: CASKGRGWFGFGQPQHF.